What follows is one T cell receptor beta chain and its context. Sequencing used immunoSEQ multiplex PCR; TCRdb keeps in-frame clones, though not all of them. The sample contains 44,000 or so clones, approximately 90% of which appear only once. This record belongs to a study of technical replicates of blood from a few donors. V gave up 7 bases and J gave up 3 bases, with 19 bases separating them. Germline loops: CDR1 SNHLY, CDR2 FYNNEI. The CDR3 contains 15 residues. This chain connects TRBV2 to TRBJ2-7; D might be TRBD1 (5 bases). Material: PBMCs. The TCR comes from a human donor in good health. Some clones in this sample may be carry-over from other donors' samples. CDR3 coding DNA: TGTGCCAGCAACCCACCTTGGGGCCAACACTACGAGCAGTACTTC. It encodes CASNPPWGQHYEQYF.